Listed below are T cell receptor beta chains from one sample, sequenced in a study of blood T cell repertoires in COVID-19. TCRdb keeps only in-frame clones here, not all; method: immunoSEQ multiplex PCR. The data show around 330,000 clones, with roughly 90% seen just once and around 9% held by the top ten. The specimen sequenced was PBMCs or T cells enriched from blood (not recorded which). The receptors were gathered from a woman in her late teens or twenties who had recovered from COVID-19. CDR3s include the opening cysteine and the closing phenylalanine or tryptophan. The D gene is left open where the match is weak. Size values are once, few and many counts, or a class for expanded clones, and some rows have none.

V	J	size	length	D	DNA	CDR3
TRBV7-8	TRBJ1-3	NA	17	TRBD1	TGTGCCAGCAGCAGAGCCTCGGGACAGGGTCCTGGAAACACCATATATTTT	CASSRASGQGPGNTIYF
TRBV27	TRBJ1-2	NA	16	NA	TGTGCCAGCAGTTTTTCAATTAGGGGGGGGAACTATGGCTACACCTTC	CASSFSIRGGNYGYTF
TRBV24-1	TRBJ1-1	NA	12	NA	TGTGCCACCAGTGCTCAAACAGGGCGAGCTTTCTTT	CATSAQTGRAFF
TRBV24-1	TRBJ2-7	few	16	NA	TGTGCCACCAGTGATTTCCCACCCCGCCGGGACTACGAGCAGTACTTC	CATSDFPPRRDYEQYF
TRBV4-2	TRBJ2-4	NA	16	TRBD2	TGTGCCAGCAGCCCTACTAGCGGGACAGCCAAAAACATTCAGTACTTC	CASSPTSGTAKNIQYF
TRBV6-5	TRBJ1-1	few	14	NA	TGTGCCAGCAGTTACTGGGGCTCCAACACTGAAGCTTTCTTT	CASSYWGSNTEAFF
TRBV19	TRBJ1-1	NA	15	NA	TGTGCCAGTAGTGTGACGGGAGCTAGGAACACTGAAGCTTTCTTT	CASSVTGARNTEAFF
TRBV30	TRBJ1-4	NA	15	NA	TGTGCCTGGAGGACAGACCCAGCAACTAATGAAAAACTGTTTTTT	CAWRTDPATNEKLFF
TRBV19	TRBJ1-1	once	14	NA	TGTGCCAGTAGTAACGCAGGGTCGGACCCTGAAGCTTTCTTT	CASSNAGSDPEAFF
TRBV11-2	TRBJ1-4	NA	15	TRBD1	TGTGCCAGCAGCCCAGGACAGGGGCCCCATGAAAAACTGTTTTTT	CASSPGQGPHEKLFF
TRBV9	TRBJ1-1	few	17	NA	TGTGCCAGCAGCGTATCCCCAGACAAGGGGATGAACACTGAAGCTTTCTTT	CASSVSPDKGMNTEAFF
TRBV7-2	TRBJ1-4	NA	13	TRBD1	TGTGCCAGCAGCGAGACAGGGTTGGAAAAACTGTTTTTT	CASSETGLEKLFF
TRBV11-2	TRBJ2-7	NA	15	TRBD2	TGTGCCAGCAGCTTGACTAGCGGGAGTTCATACGAGCAGTACTTC	CASSLTSGSSYEQYF
TRBV28	TRBJ2-1	NA	16	TRBD2	TGTGCCAGCAGTTCCGGGACTAGCGGGACCTACAATGAGCAGTTCTTC	CASSSGTSGTYNEQFF
TRBV4-3	TRBJ1-4	NA	15	TRBD1	TGCGCCAGCAGCCAAGACAGGGGGATAGGTGAAAAACTGTTTTTT	CASSQDRGIGEKLFF
TRBV7-9	TRBJ2-7	NA	15	TRBD1	TGTGCCAGCAGCACCCCCGGGACAGGGTTCAACGAGCAGTACTTC	CASSTPGTGFNEQYF
TRBV19	TRBJ1-2	NA	16	TRBD1	TGTGCCAGTAGTTCCGTCCAGGGGGAACGGCTTCGGGGCTACACCTTC	CASSSVQGERLRGYTF
TRBV19	TRBJ1-1	NA	13	TRBD1	TGTGCCAGTAGCCCCAGGGGGCGAACTGAAGCTTTCTTT	CASSPRGRTEAFF
TRBV18	TRBJ2-1	NA	15	NA	TGTGCCAGCTCACCTTTGAGACAGTTCACCAATGAGCAGTTCTTC	CASSPLRQFTNEQFF
TRBV5-1	TRBJ2-7	NA	14	TRBD1	TGCGCCAGCAACTTAGGGACAGGGGTGATCGAGCAGTACTTC	CASNLGTGVIEQYF
TRBV19	TRBJ1-5	NA	12	TRBD1	TGTGCCAGCTCTCAGGGGGTCCAGCCCCAGCATTTT	CASSQGVQPQHF
TRBV3-1/TRBV3-2	TRBJ1-1	few	13	NA	TGTGCCAGCAGCCTAGGGACTTTGCCTACAGCTTTCTTT	CASSLGTLPTAFF
TRBV19	TRBJ1-2	NA	13	NA	TGTGCCAGTAGCCCTATATCGGGCTATGGCTACACCTTC	CASSPISGYGYTF
TRBV11-2	TRBJ2-2	NA	16	TRBD2	TGTGCCAGCAGGGAACTAGCGGGATTCAACACCGGGGAGCTGTTTTTT	CASRELAGFNTGELFF
TRBV6-2/TRBV6-3	TRBJ2-1	NA	14	NA	TGTGCCAGCAGTAACTTGGACAGTTACAATGAGCAGTTCTTC	CASSNLDSYNEQFF
TRBV7-9	TRBJ2-1	NA	16	NA	TGTGCCAGCAGCTTCACTCAGGGGAAGTCCTACAATGAGCAGTTCTTC	CASSFTQGKSYNEQFF
TRBV15	TRBJ2-3	NA	15	NA	TGTGCCACCAGCAGAGCCGGAGGGGAGACAGATACGCAGTATTTT	CATSRAGGETDTQYF
TRBV18	TRBJ1-2	NA	16	TRBD1	TGTGCCAGCTCTCTACCGGGACAGATGGAATCCTATGGCTACACCTTC	CASSLPGQMESYGYTF
TRBV7-3	TRBJ2-1	NA	17	TRBD2	TGTGCCAGCAGCTTAGGACTAGCGGGAGAGACGATCGCGGAGCAGTTCTTC	CASSLGLAGETIAEQFF
TRBV5-1	TRBJ2-1	NA	15	TRBD1	TGCGCCAGCAGCCTCCGGGACAGGGTTGGAAGTGAGCAGTTCTTC	CASSLRDRVGSEQFF
TRBV7-9	TRBJ2-1	NA	19	TRBD2	TGTGCCAGCAGCCCATCGACTAGCGGGGACCTTAAGGCTTACAATGAGCAGTTCTTC	CASSPSTSGDLKAYNEQFF
TRBV5-6	TRBJ1-1	NA	15	NA	TGTGCCAGCAGCTTGTTGCGGAACTCGAACACTGAAGCTTTCTTT	CASSLLRNSNTEAFF
TRBV19	TRBJ2-1	NA	18	TRBD2	TGTGCCAGTAGCCGGACTAGCGGGGGGGATAGCTCCTACAATGAGCAGTTCTTC	CASSRTSGGDSSYNEQFF
TRBV9	TRBJ1-1	NA	15	NA	TGTGCCAGCAGCGCCCTAACAGGGTGGGACACTGAAGCTTTCTTT	CASSALTGWDTEAFF
TRBV7-3	TRBJ1-1	NA	14	TRBD1	TGTGCCAGCAGCCCGACAGGGGCAAACACTGAAGCTTTCTTT	CASSPTGANTEAFF